This is a list of T cell receptor beta chains from one sample in a study of control samples from healthy donors and cancer patients. Clones were read by immunoSEQ multiplex PCR, and TCRdb kept only the in-frame ones, dropping some. Of about 130,000 clones in the sample, 80% to 95% were seen once. The source material was blood. The receptors derive from a man aged 35 to 55 in good health. The CDR3 runs from the conserved cysteine through the conserved F or W. Each record gives: CDR3 protein, CDR3 DNA, V gene, J gene, D gene, clone size. D genes are given only for firm matches. Clone size, where shown, is once, few, many, or a class for clones that have expanded.

cdr3_aa: CATGGTETYNSPLHF
cdr3_nt: TGTGCCACCGGGGGGACCGAAACCTATAATTCACCCCTCCACTTT
v_call: TRBV6-5
j_call: TRBJ1-6
d_call: -
clone_size: -

cdr3_aa: CASSQDYSYGYTF
cdr3_nt: TGTGCCAGCAGCCAAGATTACAGCTATGGCTACACCTTC
v_call: TRBV14
j_call: TRBJ1-2
d_call: -
clone_size: -

cdr3_aa: CASSERGGRDGYTF
cdr3_nt: TGTGCCAGCAGTGAACGAGGGGGCCGGGATGGCTACACCTTC
v_call: TRBV2
j_call: TRBJ1-2
d_call: TRBD1
clone_size: -

cdr3_aa: CASSLQVTRREDTIYF
cdr3_nt: TGTGCCAGCAGCTTACAAGTGACTCGAAGGGAGGACACCATATATTTT
v_call: TRBV7-9
j_call: TRBJ1-3
d_call: -
clone_size: -

cdr3_aa: CASSEARGGRLHEQYF
cdr3_nt: TGTGCCAGCAGTGAGGCCCGGGGGGGCCGTCTCCACGAGCAGTACTTC
v_call: TRBV2
j_call: TRBJ2-7
d_call: TRBD2
clone_size: once

cdr3_aa: CASSQGQGGSLHF
cdr3_nt: TGTGCCAGCAGCCAAGGTCAGGGGGGCTCCCTCCACTTT
v_call: TRBV3-1/TRBV3-2
j_call: TRBJ1-6
d_call: TRBD1
clone_size: -

cdr3_aa: CASRPVTYEQYF
cdr3_nt: TGTGCCAGCAGACCGGTCACCTACGAGCAGTACTTC
v_call: TRBV6-5
j_call: TRBJ2-7
d_call: -
clone_size: -

cdr3_aa: CASSQIDMGFNNSPLHF
cdr3_nt: TGCGCCAGCAGCCAGATCGACATGGGCTTCAATAATTCACCCCTCCACTTT
v_call: TRBV4-1
j_call: TRBJ1-6
d_call: -
clone_size: -

cdr3_aa: CASTLDRTSTDTQYF
cdr3_nt: TGTGCCAGCACCTTGGACAGAACTAGCACAGATACGCAGTATTTT
v_call: TRBV5-6
j_call: TRBJ2-3
d_call: -
clone_size: -

cdr3_aa: CASSEIGTGSSYGYTF
cdr3_nt: TGCGCCAGCAGTGAGATAGGGACAGGGAGTAGCTATGGCTACACCTTC
v_call: TRBV10-2
j_call: TRBJ1-2
d_call: TRBD1
clone_size: -

cdr3_aa: CASVRGGRDGYTF
cdr3_nt: TGTGCCAGCGTAAGGGGGGGCCGGGATGGCTACACCTTC
v_call: TRBV7-9
j_call: TRBJ1-2
d_call: -
clone_size: -

cdr3_aa: CASSELDASGNTIYF
cdr3_nt: TGTGCCAGCAGCGAACTTGACGCCTCTGGAAACACCATATATTTT
v_call: TRBV28
j_call: TRBJ1-3
d_call: -
clone_size: -

cdr3_aa: CASGSITGELFF
cdr3_nt: TGTGCCAGCGGGTCCATAACCGGGGAGCTGTTTTTT
v_call: TRBV12-3/TRBV12-4
j_call: TRBJ2-2
d_call: -
clone_size: -

cdr3_aa: CASSTLEGEGITGELFF
cdr3_nt: TGTGCCAGCAGCACCCTCGAGGGGGAAGGGATTACCGGGGAGCTGTTTTTT
v_call: TRBV9
j_call: TRBJ2-2
d_call: -
clone_size: -

cdr3_aa: CSVLQDYEQYF
cdr3_nt: TGCAGCGTCCTACAGGACTACGAGCAGTACTTC
v_call: TRBV29-1
j_call: TRBJ2-7
d_call: -
clone_size: -

cdr3_aa: CASSFAGAPGETQYF
cdr3_nt: TGTGCCAGCAGCTTCGCGGGGGCGCCAGGGGAGACCCAGTACTTC
v_call: TRBV7-3
j_call: TRBJ2-5
d_call: -
clone_size: -

cdr3_aa: CASSQAGTAARYTF
cdr3_nt: TGTGCCAGCAGCCAAGCCGGGACAGCCGCTCGGTACACCTTC
v_call: TRBV27
j_call: TRBJ1-2
d_call: TRBD1
clone_size: -

cdr3_aa: CASSTQTGGPNYGYTF
cdr3_nt: TGTGCCAGCAGCACCCAAACAGGGGGCCCTAACTATGGCTACACCTTC
v_call: TRBV5-4
j_call: TRBJ1-2
d_call: TRBD1
clone_size: -

cdr3_aa: CASSRDSYSPLHF
cdr3_nt: TGCGCCAGCAGTCGGGACAGCTATTCACCCCTCCACTTT
v_call: TRBV5-1
j_call: TRBJ1-6
d_call: TRBD1
clone_size: -

cdr3_aa: CASSLLPGPYGYTF
cdr3_nt: TGTGCCAGCAGTCTGTTACCGGGACCCTATGGCTACACCTTC
v_call: TRBV27
j_call: TRBJ1-2
d_call: -
clone_size: -

cdr3_aa: CASSYEGLRYNSPLHF
cdr3_nt: TGTGCCAGCAGTTACGAGGGGCTGCGTTATAATTCACCCCTCCACTTT
v_call: TRBV6-5
j_call: TRBJ1-6
d_call: -
clone_size: few

cdr3_aa: CASSFSSYEQYF
cdr3_nt: TGTGCCAGCAGTTTTTCCAGCTACGAGCAGTACTTC
v_call: TRBV2
j_call: TRBJ2-7
d_call: -
clone_size: -

cdr3_aa: CASTSQGNSPLHF
cdr3_nt: TGTGCCAGCACCTCCCAGGGGAATTCACCCCTCCACTTT
v_call: TRBV6-5
j_call: TRBJ1-6
d_call: -
clone_size: -

cdr3_aa: CASSVSGNGANVLTF
cdr3_nt: TGTGCCAGCAGCGTTTCAGGCAATGGGGCCAACGTCCTGACTTTC
v_call: TRBV9
j_call: TRBJ2-6
d_call: -
clone_size: -

cdr3_aa: CASRGTGELFF
cdr3_nt: TGTGCCAGCAGGGGGACCGGGGAGCTGTTTTTT
v_call: TRBV27
j_call: TRBJ2-2
d_call: -
clone_size: -

cdr3_aa: CASSLLARTSGGETQYF
cdr3_nt: TGTGCCAGCAGCTTACTGGCGAGGACTAGCGGGGGGGAGACCCAGTACTTC
v_call: TRBV11-2
j_call: TRBJ2-5
d_call: TRBD2
clone_size: -

cdr3_aa: CASSWSGQANEQFF
cdr3_nt: TGTGCCAGCAGCTGGTCGGGACAGGCCAATGAGCAGTTCTTC
v_call: TRBV7-3
j_call: TRBJ2-1
d_call: TRBD1
clone_size: -

cdr3_aa: CASSSGPETYEQYF
cdr3_nt: TGTGCCAGCAGCTCGGGACCTGAGACCTACGAGCAGTACTTC
v_call: TRBV5-5
j_call: TRBJ2-7
d_call: -
clone_size: few

cdr3_aa: CASRVWGSGANVLTF
cdr3_nt: TGTGCCAGCAGAGTGTGGGGATCCGGGGCCAACGTCCTGACTTTC
v_call: TRBV6-5
j_call: TRBJ2-6
d_call: -
clone_size: -

cdr3_aa: CASSTGGGSYNSPLHF
cdr3_nt: TGTGCCAGCAGCACCGGAGGGGGCTCCTATAATTCACCCCTCCACTTT
v_call: TRBV5-4
j_call: TRBJ1-6
d_call: -
clone_size: -

cdr3_aa: CASRKRIPGYSSYEQYF
cdr3_nt: TGTGCCAGCAGGAAGAGGATCCCGGGGTACAGCTCCTACGAGCAGTACTTC
v_call: TRBV27
j_call: TRBJ2-7
d_call: -
clone_size: -

cdr3_aa: CASSLYPLEQRTDTQYF
cdr3_nt: TGCGCCAGCAGCTTGTATCCCTTGGAGCAGCGCACAGATACGCAGTATTTT
v_call: TRBV5-1
j_call: TRBJ2-3
d_call: -
clone_size: -

cdr3_aa: CASSLDSYEQYF
cdr3_nt: TGCGCCAGCAGTTTGGACAGCTACGAGCAGTACTTC
v_call: TRBV10-1
j_call: TRBJ2-7
d_call: -
clone_size: -

cdr3_aa: CASSVSGTTQEQYF
cdr3_nt: TGCGCCAGCAGCGTTAGCGGGACGACGCAGGAGCAGTACTTC
v_call: TRBV5-1
j_call: TRBJ2-7
d_call: TRBD2
clone_size: -

cdr3_aa: CASSNTGTGYNEQFF
cdr3_nt: TGCGCCAGCAGCAACACCGGGACGGGCTACAATGAGCAGTTCTTC
v_call: TRBV5-1
j_call: TRBJ2-1
d_call: -
clone_size: -

cdr3_aa: CASSLGQSADTQYF
cdr3_nt: TGCGCCAGCAGCTTAGGACAGTCCGCAGATACGCAGTATTTT
v_call: TRBV5-1
j_call: TRBJ2-3
d_call: -
clone_size: -

cdr3_aa: CASSPHLAGGLYEQYF
cdr3_nt: TGTGCCAGCAGCCCCCACCTGGCGGGGGGGCTGTACGAGCAGTACTTC
v_call: TRBV11-1
j_call: TRBJ2-7
d_call: TRBD2
clone_size: -

cdr3_aa: CATSTDSYNSPLHF
cdr3_nt: TGTGCCACCAGCACAGACTCCTATAATTCACCCCTCCACTTT
v_call: TRBV15
j_call: TRBJ1-6
d_call: -
clone_size: -